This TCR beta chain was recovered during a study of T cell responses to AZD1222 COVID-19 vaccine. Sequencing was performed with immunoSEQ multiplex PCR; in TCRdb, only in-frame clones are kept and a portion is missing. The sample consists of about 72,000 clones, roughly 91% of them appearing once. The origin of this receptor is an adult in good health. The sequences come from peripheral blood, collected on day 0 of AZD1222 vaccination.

The CDR3 region has the DNA TGTGCCAGCAGCGTACATGGGAGGGTTTTTCCCTCCTACGAGCAGTACTTC. It codes for CASSVHGRVFPSYEQYF. This chain links TRBV7-2 with TRBJ2-7, with 7 bases matching TRBD2. Looked up from germline, CDR1 is SGHTA and CDR2 is FQGNSA. After removal of 5 bases from V and 0 bases from J, the junction contained 13 bases not matched to a gene. The CDR3 is 17 residues long.